These T cell receptor beta chains were read from a single sample in a study of T cell responses to AZD1222 COVID-19 vaccine. The repertoire was sequenced with immunoSEQ multiplex PCR; TCRdb's copy has only in-frame clones and lacks some. The data show 150,000 to 200,000 clones, 94% seen once. Sample: peripheral blood, taken on day 0 of AZD1222 vaccination. The source is an adult in good health. CDR3s leave out the opening cysteine and the closing phenylalanine or tryptophan. The D gene is left open where the match is weak.

j_gene,v_gene,d_gene,CDR3aa
TRBJ2-1,TRBV7-8,-,ASSSNSAAHVEQF
TRBJ2-1,TRBV7-2,-,ASSLTTNYNEQF
TRBJ2-1,TRBV2,TRBD2,ASSDRAGEGNEQF
TRBJ1-1,TRBV7-9,-,ASSLVLAGRAEAF
TRBJ1-2,TRBV4-2,-,ASSQDTNNRGYGYT
TRBJ2-2,TRBV3-1/TRBV3-2,TRBD2,ASSQDPSGSRTGELF
TRBJ2-5,TRBV18,TRBD2,ASSPWRSQRDKETQY
TRBJ2-7,TRBV6-6,TRBD1,ASSQQGAYYEQY
TRBJ1-2,TRBV2,TRBD1,ASSEGDRGAGYT
TRBJ2-7,TRBV7-8,-,ASSLGPFSSYEQY
TRBJ1-5,TRBV2,-,ASSRSNQPQH
TRBJ1-2,TRBV29-1,-,SVQSGDYGYT
TRBJ2-1,TRBV7-9,-,ASSLRLGVAFRNEQF
TRBJ1-5,TRBV19,-,ASSERRSQPQH
TRBJ2-7,TRBV5-1,TRBD2,ASSLGGTSPGYEQY
TRBJ2-5,TRBV5-5,-,ASSLVGDQETQY
TRBJ2-1,TRBV5-4,TRBD2,ASSLLTSGYNEQF
TRBJ1-1,TRBV19,-,ASSSTSNTEAF
TRBJ2-1,TRBV19,TRBD2,ASIGLAGETYNEQF
TRBJ2-1,TRBV23-1,TRBD2,ASSTNGRATYNEQF
TRBJ2-1,TRBV28,TRBD2,ASSELAVGVQF
TRBJ2-1,TRBV6-6,-,ASSSLTVSSYNEQF
TRBJ1-5,TRBV4-3,-,ASSQEGGGNQPQH